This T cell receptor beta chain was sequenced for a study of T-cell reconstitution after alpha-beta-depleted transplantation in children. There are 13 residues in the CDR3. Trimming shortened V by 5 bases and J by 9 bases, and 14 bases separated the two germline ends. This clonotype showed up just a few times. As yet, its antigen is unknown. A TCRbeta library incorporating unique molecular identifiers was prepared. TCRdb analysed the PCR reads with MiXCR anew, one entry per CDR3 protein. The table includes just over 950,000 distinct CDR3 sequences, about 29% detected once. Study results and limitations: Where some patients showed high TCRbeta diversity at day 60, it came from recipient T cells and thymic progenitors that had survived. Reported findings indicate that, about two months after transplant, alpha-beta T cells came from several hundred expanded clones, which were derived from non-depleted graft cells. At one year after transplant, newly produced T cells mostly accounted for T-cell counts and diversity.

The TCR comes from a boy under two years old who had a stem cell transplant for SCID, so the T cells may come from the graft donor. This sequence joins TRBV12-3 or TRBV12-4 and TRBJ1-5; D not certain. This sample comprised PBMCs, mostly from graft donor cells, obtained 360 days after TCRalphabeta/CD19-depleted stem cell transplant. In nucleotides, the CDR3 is TGTGCCAGCAGTCCCCCGTTGGGCGGGCCCCAGCATTTT. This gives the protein CASSPPLGGPQHF.